This paragraph covers one T cell receptor beta chain sequence. Its antigen is still unknown. The length of the CDR3 is 16 residues. V was clipped by 0 bases and J by 9 bases, with 18 bases between them. From germline, CDR1 is LNHNV and CDR2 YYDKDF (reference sequence). This entry comes from a study of blood T cells in healthy people across ages. The study's findings and limits: PBMCs were not sorted, which prevented a conclusive comparison of naive versus antigen-experienced cells. There was a strong correlation between TCR beta diversity and naive T cell percentage.

A second PCR of roughly 6 to 12 cycles used a sample-barcoded 5' primer and a J-beta primer mix. Individual samples furnished no less than 3 million CDR3-containing paired-end reads apiece. TCRdb re-called the 5' RACE reads through MiXCR, storing one row per CDR3 protein. The sample lists over 950,000 distinct CDR3 sequences; roughly 47% were seen once. Sequencing used blood. V gene TRBV15 combines with J gene TRBJ2-1; a weak D match, TRBD2 (5 bases). This clonotype originated in a woman aged 55-69 years in good health. CDR3 sequence (DNA): TGTGCCACCAGCAGAGATCGGGGTCTACCTACCGGTGAGCAGTTCTTC. The encoded protein is CATSRDRGLPTGEQFF.